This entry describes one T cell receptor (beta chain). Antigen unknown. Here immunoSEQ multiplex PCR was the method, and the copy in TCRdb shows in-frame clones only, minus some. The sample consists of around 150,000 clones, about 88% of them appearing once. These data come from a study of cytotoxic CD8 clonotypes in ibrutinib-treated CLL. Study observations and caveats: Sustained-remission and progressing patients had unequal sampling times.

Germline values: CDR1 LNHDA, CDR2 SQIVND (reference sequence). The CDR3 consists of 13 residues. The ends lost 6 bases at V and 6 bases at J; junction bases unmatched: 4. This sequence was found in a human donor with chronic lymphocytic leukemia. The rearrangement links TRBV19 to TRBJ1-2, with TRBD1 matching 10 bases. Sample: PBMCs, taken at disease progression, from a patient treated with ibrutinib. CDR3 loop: CASSGQGEDGYTF. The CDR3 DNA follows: TGTGCCAGTAGCGGACAGGGGGAAGATGGCTACACCTTC.